This T cell receptor (beta chain) was identified in a study of T cell changes during pregnancy in multiple sclerosis. Only in-frame clones appear in the TCRdb table, and some are missing; sequencing was by immunoSEQ multiplex PCR. The profile shows tens of thousands of clones, 85% to 95% of them singletons. V lost 3 bases to trimming and J lost 1 base, with 10 bases between them. The CDR3 length is 14 residues. Looked up from germline, CDR1 is MNHEY and CDR2 is SMNVEV (reference sequence). This sequence joins TRBV27 and TRBJ2-7; the D gene is possibly TRBD2 (6 bases). The sequence was collected from a female donor with multiple sclerosis, enrolled in a pregnancy study. Specimen: CD8+ T cells from peripheral blood mononuclear cells, collected before pregnancy. The CDR3, as DNA: TGTGCCAGCAGTTTCTTGGGGAGGTCCTACGAGCAGTACTTC. It translates to CASSFLGRSYEQYF.